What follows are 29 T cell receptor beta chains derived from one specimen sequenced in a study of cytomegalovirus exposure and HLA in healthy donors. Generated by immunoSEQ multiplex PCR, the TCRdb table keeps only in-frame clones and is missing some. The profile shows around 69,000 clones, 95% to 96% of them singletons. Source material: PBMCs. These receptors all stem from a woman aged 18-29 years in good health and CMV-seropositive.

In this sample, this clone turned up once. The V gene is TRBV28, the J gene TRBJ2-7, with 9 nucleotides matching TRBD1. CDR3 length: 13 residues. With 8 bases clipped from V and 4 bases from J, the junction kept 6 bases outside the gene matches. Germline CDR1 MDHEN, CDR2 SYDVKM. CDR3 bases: TGTGCCAGCCCGGGACAGGGACCTTACGAGCAGTACTTC. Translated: CASPGQGPYEQYF.

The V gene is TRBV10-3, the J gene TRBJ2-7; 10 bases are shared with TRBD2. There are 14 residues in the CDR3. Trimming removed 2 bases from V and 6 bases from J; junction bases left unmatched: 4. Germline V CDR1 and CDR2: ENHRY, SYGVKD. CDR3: CAISETSGIGEQYF. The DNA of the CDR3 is TGTGCCATCAGTGAGACTAGCGGGATAGGCGAGCAGTACTTC.

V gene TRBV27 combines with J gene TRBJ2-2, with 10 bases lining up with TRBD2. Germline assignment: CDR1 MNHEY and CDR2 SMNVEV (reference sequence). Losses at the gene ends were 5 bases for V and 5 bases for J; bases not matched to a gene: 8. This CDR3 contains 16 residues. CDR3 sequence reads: CASSPLAGVGTGELFF. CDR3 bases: TGTGCCAGCAGTCCCCTAGCGGGAGTCGGAACCGGGGAGCTGTTTTTT.

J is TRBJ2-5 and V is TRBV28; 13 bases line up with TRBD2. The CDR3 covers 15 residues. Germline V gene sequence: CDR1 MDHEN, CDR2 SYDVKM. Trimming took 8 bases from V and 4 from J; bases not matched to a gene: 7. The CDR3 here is CASLGLAGVPETQYF. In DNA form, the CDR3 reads TGTGCCAGCCTCGGACTAGCGGGAGTCCCAGAGACCCAGTACTTC.

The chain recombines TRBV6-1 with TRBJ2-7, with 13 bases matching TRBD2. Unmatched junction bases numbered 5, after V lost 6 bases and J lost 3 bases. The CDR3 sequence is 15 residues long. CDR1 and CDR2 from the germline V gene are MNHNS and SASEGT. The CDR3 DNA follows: TGTGCCAGCAGCCGCGGGACTAGCGGGGTCTACGAGCAGTACTTC. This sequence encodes CASSRGTSGVYEQYF.

The CDR3 region is CASNGGTLGEQYF. In DNA form, the CDR3 reads TGTGCCAGCAACGGGGGAACACTGGGGGAGCAGTACTTC. The chain links TRBV6-1 to TRBJ2-7, with D perhaps matching TRBD2 (6 bases). The germline V and J ends were trimmed by 7 bases and 7 bases, with 17 bases remaining between them. CDR1 and CDR2 (germline): MNHNS, SASEGT. The CDR3 is made up of 13 amino acids.

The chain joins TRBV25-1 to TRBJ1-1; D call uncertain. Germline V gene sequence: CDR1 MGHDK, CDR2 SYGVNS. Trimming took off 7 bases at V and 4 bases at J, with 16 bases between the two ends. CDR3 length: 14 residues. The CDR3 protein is CASTKWGGGTEAFF. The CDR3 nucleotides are TGTGCCAGCACCAAATGGGGAGGAGGCACTGAAGCTTTCTTT.

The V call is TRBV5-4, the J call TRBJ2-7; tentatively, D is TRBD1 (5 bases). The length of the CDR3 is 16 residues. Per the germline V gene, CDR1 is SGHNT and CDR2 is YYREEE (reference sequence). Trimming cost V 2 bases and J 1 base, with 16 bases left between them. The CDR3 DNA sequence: TGTGCCAGCAGCTTAGTCCAGGGCTCCCAATCCTACGAGCAGTACTTC. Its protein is CASSLVQGSQSYEQYF.

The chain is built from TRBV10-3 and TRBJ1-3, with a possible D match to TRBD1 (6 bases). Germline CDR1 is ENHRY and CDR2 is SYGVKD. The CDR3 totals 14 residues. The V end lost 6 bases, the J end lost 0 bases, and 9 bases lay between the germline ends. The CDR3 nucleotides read TGTGCCATCAGCGGGGGGCTCTCTGGAAACACCATATATTTT. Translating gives CAISGGLSGNTIYF.

The CDR3 loop reads CASSLTPGNTEAFF. For the CDR3, the DNA is TGTGCCAGCAGTTTGACGCCGGGGAACACTGAAGCTTTCTTT. The chain is built from TRBV28 and TRBJ1-1; D remains ambiguous. This CDR3 spans 14 amino acids. Germline assignment: CDR1 MDHEN and CDR2 SYDVKM. Trimming pared 3 bases from V and 1 base from J, leaving 9 bases between.

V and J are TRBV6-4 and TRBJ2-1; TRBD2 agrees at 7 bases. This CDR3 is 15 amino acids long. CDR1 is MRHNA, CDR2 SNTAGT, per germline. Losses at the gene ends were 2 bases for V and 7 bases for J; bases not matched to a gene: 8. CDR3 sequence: CASSDVAGVGNEQFF. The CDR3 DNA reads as TGTGCCAGCAGTGACGTGGCGGGAGTGGGAAATGAGCAGTTCTTC.

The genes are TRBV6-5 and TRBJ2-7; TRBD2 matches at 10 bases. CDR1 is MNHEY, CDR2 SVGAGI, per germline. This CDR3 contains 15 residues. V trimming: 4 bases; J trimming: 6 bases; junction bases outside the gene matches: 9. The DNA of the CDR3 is TGTGCCAGCAGTTTTTTTAGCGGGAGGATCGGCGAGCAGTACTTC. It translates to CASSFFSGRIGEQYF.

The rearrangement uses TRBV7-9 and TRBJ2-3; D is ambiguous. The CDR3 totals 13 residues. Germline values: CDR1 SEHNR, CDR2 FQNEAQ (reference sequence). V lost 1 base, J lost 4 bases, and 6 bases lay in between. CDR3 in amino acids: CASSLDPADTQYF. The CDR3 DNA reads TGTGCCAGCAGCTTAGATCCCGCAGATACGCAGTATTTT.

CDR3 sequence (DNA): TGTGCCAGCAGCTCAGGGGCGGTTTCGGTCAATGAGCAGTTCTTC. Amino acids: CASSSGAVSVNEQFF. The V gene is TRBV13, the J gene TRBJ2-1; D may be TRBD1 (6 bases). Germline loops: CDR1 PRHDT, CDR2 FYEKMQ (reference sequence). V lost 4 bases to trimming and J lost 6 bases, with 16 bases between them. CDR3 length equals 15 residues.

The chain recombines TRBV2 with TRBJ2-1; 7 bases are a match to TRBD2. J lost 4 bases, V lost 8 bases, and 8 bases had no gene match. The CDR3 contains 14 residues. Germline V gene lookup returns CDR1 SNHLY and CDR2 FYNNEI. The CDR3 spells CASGKSGMYNEQFF. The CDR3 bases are TGTGCCAGCGGGAAGAGCGGGATGTACAATGAGCAGTTCTTC.

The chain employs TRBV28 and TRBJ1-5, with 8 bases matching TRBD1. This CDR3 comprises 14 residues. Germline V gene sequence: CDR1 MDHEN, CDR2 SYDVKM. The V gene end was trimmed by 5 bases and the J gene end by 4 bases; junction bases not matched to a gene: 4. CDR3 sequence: CASSNNRGNQPQHF. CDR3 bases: TGTGCCAGCAGTAATAACAGGGGGAATCAGCCCCAGCATTTT.

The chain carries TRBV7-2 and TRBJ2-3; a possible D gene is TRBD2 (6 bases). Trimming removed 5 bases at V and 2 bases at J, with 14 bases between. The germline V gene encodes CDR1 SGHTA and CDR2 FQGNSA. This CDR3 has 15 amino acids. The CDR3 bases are TGTGCCAGCAGCCCTCGACTAGTTAACACAGATACGCAGTATTTT. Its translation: CASSPRLVNTDTQYF.

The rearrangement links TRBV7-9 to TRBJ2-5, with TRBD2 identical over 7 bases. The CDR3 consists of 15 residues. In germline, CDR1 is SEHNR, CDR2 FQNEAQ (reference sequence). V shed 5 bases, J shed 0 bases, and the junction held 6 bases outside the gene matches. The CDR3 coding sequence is TGTGCCAGCAGCCCCGGGCTAGCGGACCAAGAGACCCAGTACTTC. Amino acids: CASSPGLADQETQYF.

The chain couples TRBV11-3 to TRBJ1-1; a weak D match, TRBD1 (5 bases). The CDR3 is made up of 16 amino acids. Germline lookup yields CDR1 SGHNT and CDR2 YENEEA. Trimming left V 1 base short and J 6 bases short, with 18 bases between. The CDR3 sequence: CASSLGEWGRFAEAFF. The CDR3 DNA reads TGTGCCAGCAGCTTAGGGGAGTGGGGGAGGTTCGCTGAAGCTTTCTTT.

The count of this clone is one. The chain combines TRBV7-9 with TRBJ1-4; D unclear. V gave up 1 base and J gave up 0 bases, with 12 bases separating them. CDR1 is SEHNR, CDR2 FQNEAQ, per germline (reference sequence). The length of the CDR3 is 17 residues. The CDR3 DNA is TGTGCCAGCAGCTTAGGCTCTAGCGGGGCAACTAATGAAAAACTGTTTTTT. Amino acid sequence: CASSLGSSGATNEKLFF.

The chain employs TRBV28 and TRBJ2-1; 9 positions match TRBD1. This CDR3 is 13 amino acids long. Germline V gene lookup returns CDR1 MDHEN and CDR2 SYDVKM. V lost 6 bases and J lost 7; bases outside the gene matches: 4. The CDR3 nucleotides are TGTGCCAGCAGGGACAGGGGTCAAAATGAGCAGTTCTTC. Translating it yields CASRDRGQNEQFF.

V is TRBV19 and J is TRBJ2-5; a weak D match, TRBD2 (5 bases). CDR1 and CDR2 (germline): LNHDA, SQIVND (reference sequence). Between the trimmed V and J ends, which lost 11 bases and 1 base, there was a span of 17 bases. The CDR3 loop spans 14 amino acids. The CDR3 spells CAHRPGVPQETQYF. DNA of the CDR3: TGTGCCCATAGGCCCGGGGTCCCCCAAGAGACCCAGTACTTC.

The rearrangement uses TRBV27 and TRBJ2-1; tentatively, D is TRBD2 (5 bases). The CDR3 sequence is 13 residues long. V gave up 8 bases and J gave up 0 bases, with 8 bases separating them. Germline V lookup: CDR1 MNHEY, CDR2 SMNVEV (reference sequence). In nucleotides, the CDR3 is TGTGCCAGCCGTAGCGTCTCCTACAATGAGCAGTTCTTC. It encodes CASRSVSYNEQFF.

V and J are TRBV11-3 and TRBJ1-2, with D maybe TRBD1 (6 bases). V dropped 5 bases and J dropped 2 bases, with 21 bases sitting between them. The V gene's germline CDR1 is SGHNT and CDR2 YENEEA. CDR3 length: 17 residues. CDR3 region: CASSPRDPRGGNYGYTF. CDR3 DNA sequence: TGTGCCAGCAGCCCCCGGGACCCAAGGGGGGGGAACTATGGCTACACCTTC. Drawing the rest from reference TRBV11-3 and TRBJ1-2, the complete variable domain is EAGVVQSPRYKIIEKKQPVAFWCNPISGHNTLYWYLQNLGQGPELLIRYENEEAVDDSQLPKDRFSAERLKGVDSTLKIQPAELGDSAVYLCASSPRDPRGGNYGYTFGSGTRLTVV.

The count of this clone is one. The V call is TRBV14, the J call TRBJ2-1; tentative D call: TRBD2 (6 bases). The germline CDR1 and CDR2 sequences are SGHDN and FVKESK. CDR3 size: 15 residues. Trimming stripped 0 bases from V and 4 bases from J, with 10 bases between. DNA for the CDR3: TGTGCCAGCAGCCAAGAGGGGGACTGGTACAATGAGCAGTTCTTC. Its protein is CASSQEGDWYNEQFF. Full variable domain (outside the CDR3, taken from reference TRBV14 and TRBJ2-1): EAGVTQFPSHSVIEKGQTVTLRCDPISGHDNLYWYRRVMGKEIKFLLHFVKESKQDESGMPNNRFLAERTGGTYSTLKVQPAELEDSGVYFCASSQEGDWYNEQFFGPGTRLTVL.

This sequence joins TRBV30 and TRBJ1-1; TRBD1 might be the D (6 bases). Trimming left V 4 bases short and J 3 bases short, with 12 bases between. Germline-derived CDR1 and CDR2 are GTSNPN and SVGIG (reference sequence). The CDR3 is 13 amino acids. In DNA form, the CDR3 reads TGTGCCTGGACAGGGGTTGGGGACACTGAAGCTTTCTTT. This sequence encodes CAWTGVGDTEAFF.

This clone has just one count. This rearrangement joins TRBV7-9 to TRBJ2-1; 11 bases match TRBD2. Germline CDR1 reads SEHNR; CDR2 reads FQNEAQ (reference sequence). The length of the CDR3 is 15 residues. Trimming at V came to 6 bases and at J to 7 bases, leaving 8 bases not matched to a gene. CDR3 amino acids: CASSLGGLAENEQFF. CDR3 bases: TGTGCCAGCAGTCTCGGGGGACTAGCGGAAAATGAGCAGTTCTTC.

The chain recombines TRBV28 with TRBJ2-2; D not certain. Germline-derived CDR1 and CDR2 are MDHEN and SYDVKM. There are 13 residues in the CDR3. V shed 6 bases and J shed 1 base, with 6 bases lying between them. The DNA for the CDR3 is TGTGCCAGCAGACCGGGGAACACCGGGGAGCTGTTTTTT. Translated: CASRPGNTGELFF. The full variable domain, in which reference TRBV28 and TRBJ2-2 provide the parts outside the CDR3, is DVKVTQSSRYLVKRTGEKVFLECVQDMDHENMFWYRQDPGLGLRLIYFSYDVKMKEKGDIPEGYSVSREKKERFSLILESASTNQTSMYLCASRPGNTGELFFGEGSRLTVL.

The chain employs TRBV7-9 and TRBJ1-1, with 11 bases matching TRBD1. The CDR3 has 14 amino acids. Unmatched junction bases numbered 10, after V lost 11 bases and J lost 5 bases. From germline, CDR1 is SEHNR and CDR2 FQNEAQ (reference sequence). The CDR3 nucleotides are TGTGCCGGGACACCGGGACAGGGGGGAACTGAAGCTTTCTTT. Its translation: CAGTPGQGGTEAFF.